This T cell receptor (beta chain) is drawn from a study of shared clonotypes between healthy human individuals (dated by TCRdb to about 2020). For the study in its entirety: Two women and a few men aged 18 to 49 years were included in the cohort. To estimate repertoire size and how much clonotype sharing occurs between individuals, the study deeply sequenced the blood TCR repertoires of about five healthy adults. Per donor, leukapheresis produced somewhere between about 0.94 and 9 billion PBMCs. Libraries were prepared and TCR repertoires were sequenced by different laboratories using diverse techniques, in order to increase sequencing depth and limit assay-specific biases. For each donor, three plates each were used for CD4 naive and CD4 memory, two plates were used for CD8 naive, and one plate was used for CD8 memory. Summary of the overall study and its limitations: Based on pairwise subsampling, the degree of clonotype sharing among donors was expected to be affected by sequencing depth. Because the study included a small number of donors, the genetic and exposure-history diversity represented was limited. Larger estimated clonotype richness was generally found for naive subsets than for memory subsets. Higher generation probabilities were observed for clonotypes shared by all four sorted-subset donors than for non-shared clonotypes. Even with the large sequencing depth, rarefaction of the sorted-subset datasets indicated that sequencing was incomplete. Sampling was restricted to blood, and TCR repertoires in tissue are likely to differ from TCR repertoires in blood. Sharing across a handful of donors was observed for 5% to 6.5% of naive CD4, over 3% of naive CD8, over 2% of memory CD4, and roughly 0.4% of memory CD8 clonotypes.

The donors were healthy, HIV-negative adults with no recently reported acute infections or vaccinations. Every donor was a Caucasian adult residing in Nashville, Tennessee, USA. CD4+ T cells were enriched by magnetic negative selection, after which naive cells were positively selected on CD45RA and the negative fraction was taken as the memory subset. Blood was collected by leukapheresis, and PBMCs were isolated by Ficoll-Histopaque density gradient centrifugation and then cryopreserved in liquid nitrogen vapor phase. Analytical flow cytometry was used to check the purity and quantity of every magnetically sorted T cell population. From each sorted fraction, genomic DNA was isolated and quantified by UV absorbance on a Nanodrop 2000c. TCR CDR3 regions were amplified from genomic DNA by multiplex PCR using the deep immunoSEQ assay. Genomic DNA extracted from each cell subset was distributed evenly over all wells of several immunoSEQ 96-well plates, and each plate served as one replicate. For sorted subsets, each replicate PCR was loaded with 200 ng genomic DNA, equivalent to 32,000 or so T cell genomes. Purified libraries were quantified with a Qubit 3.0 fluorometer, sized on a Bioanalyzer 2100, and re-quantified with the KAPA Library Quantification kit. Every immunoSEQ 96-well plate was sequenced on a dedicated single-read 150-cycle Illumina NextSeq 550 flow cell. Per the source publication's procedure: Because only junctional sequences without quality scores were contained in the immunoSEQ output, filtering matching that applied to full-length reads could not be performed. To assign V/J genes and CDR3, sequences were annotated against IMGT germline references using PyIR, a Python wrapper for IgBLAST v1.9. Reads were removed for weak V/J assignments (E-value above 1e-6), missing CDR3, stop codons, out-of-frame junctions, or ambiguous translated residues. V3J clonotypes were defined by identical inferred V gene, J gene, and CDR3 amino acid sequence. Percentage overlap between repertoires was calculated by dividing the number of shared unique clonotypes by the size of the smaller repertoire. Repertoire richness was assessed with RTK rarefaction, the Chao1 estimator, and Recon v2.1 estimates of unobserved clonotypes. OLGA was used to compute generation probabilities for all TCRbeta clonotypes that the gDNA method yielded from a few donors. Sourced from immuneACCESS, this table was stored by TCRdb with only in-frame sequences that have V and J called. A share of the clones is absent; for the studies checked, an unresolved V gene accounts for under half, and the remainder has no known explanation. V and J calls and clone size come straight from that table; D and trimming were deduced from the DNA. The sample data list 2 million to 2.5 million clones, and more than 80% of these were observed just once. In total, the top ten clones hold about 0.41% of the sample.

A remark on this clone: Its antigen is unknown. No much larger clonotype is one base removed from it; base qualities were not supplied.

The CDR3, from cysteine to phenylalanine, totals 13 residues. The entry retains the CDR3 DNA only, 39 bases that are in frame from base 1. V loses 3 bases, J loses 9 bases, and the germline ends lie 14 bases apart. Sequences LNHDA (CDR1) and SQIVND (CDR2) are obtained from the germline V gene (reference sequence). The origin of this receptor is a man younger than 35 in good health. Some clones in this sample may be carry-over from other donors' samples. Specimen: naive CD4+ T cells from PBMCs. The sample's cell subset or site label is to be understood as: CD45RA+ positively selected. Recombination linked TRBV19 to TRBJ2-5; TRBD2 is a weak D gene call, 5 bases matching. The CDR3 reads as follows: CASSIGLRKSQYF. The DNA sequence is as follows: TGTGCCAGTAGTATTGGACTGAGGAAGTCCCAGTACTTC.